This entry lists 31 T cell receptor beta chains sequenced from one sample in a study of lymphopenia after photon versus proton radiotherapy. Produced via immunoSEQ multiplex PCR; TCRdb's table is partial and in-frame only. The sample comprises 18,000 or so clones, 70% to 90% of which are singletons, and 10% rests with the top ten. Sequencing used peripheral blood, obtained from a patient treated with proton-based radiotherapy. The source of these receptors is a man in his 70s with pancreatic cancer.

This clone was seen a few times. This chain links TRBV7-8 with TRBJ1-5; D perhaps matches TRBD1 (6 bases). The CDR3 spans 15 residues. Germline V gene lookup returns CDR1 SGHVS and CDR2 FQNEAQ. Deletions cut 7 bases from V and 2 bases from J, with 15 bases between. In DNA form, the CDR3 reads TGTGCCAGCAACTACGGACAGAGGGGCAATCAGCCCCAGCATTTT. It yields the protein CASNYGQRGNQPQHF.

The genes are TRBV25-1 and TRBJ2-5; D might be TRBD1 (5 bases). Gene TRBJ2-7 matches the end of the DNA better, so the J call may be wrong. Germline V gene data show CDR1 as MGHDK and CDR2 as SYGVNS. The length of the CDR3 is 18 residues. CDR3 nucleotide sequence: TGTGCCAGCAGTGGCCATCCTCGGTTGGGGCCCGCTAACTACGAGCAGTACTTC. Protein: CASSGHPRLGPANYEQYF.

This clone was seen only once. The chain joins TRBV27 to TRBJ2-1; D remains unclear. V gave up 1 base and J gave up 8 bases, with 15 bases separating them. The CDR3 has 15 amino acids. Germline lookup yields CDR1 MNHEY and CDR2 SMNVEV (reference sequence). The CDR3 here is CASSLLDYFKDEQFF. DNA of the CDR3: TGTGCCAGCAGTTTATTAGATTATTTCAAGGATGAGCAGTTCTTC.

The J gene is TRBJ1-3, the V gene TRBV7-9; no firm D call. Trimming took 3 bases from V and 8 from J, leaving 11 bases between them. Germline lookup yields CDR1 SEHNR and CDR2 FQNEAQ (reference sequence). The CDR3 is made up of 13 amino acids. The CDR3 sequence: CASSFSSEDTIYF. The CDR3 DNA reads as TGTGCCAGCAGCTTTAGCAGTGAAGACACCATATATTTT. Full variable domain (rest looked up from reference TRBV7-9 and TRBJ1-3): DTGVSQNPRHKITKRGQNVTFRCDPISEHNRLYWYRQTLGQGPEFLTYFQNEAQLEKSRLLSDRFSAERPKGSFSTLEIQRTEQGDSAMYLCASSFSSEDTIYFGEGSWLTVV.

This chain connects TRBV5-1 to TRBJ2-5; TRBD2 aligns across 8 bases. The ends lost 0 bases at V and 7 bases at J; junction bases unmatched: 5. The CDR3 spans 14 residues. Germline V gives CDR1 SGHRS, CDR2 YFSETQ. The DNA of the CDR3 is TGCGCCAGCAGCTTGGAGGGACTAGTCGGGACCCAGTACTTC. Its translation: CASSLEGLVGTQYF.

The chain couples TRBV7-2 to TRBJ2-7; D is possibly TRBD2 (7 bases). From germline, CDR1 is SGHTA and CDR2 FQGNSA. The CDR3 totals 14 residues. Trimming stripped 8 bases from V and 2 bases from J, with 16 bases between. The CDR3: CASGEGHRPYEQYF. The CDR3 DNA reads as TGTGCCAGCGGGGAGGGACATAGACCCTACGAGCAGTACTTC.

This clone has just one count. V gene TRBV7-2 combines with J gene TRBJ1-4; D call uncertain. Per germline, CDR1 SGHTA and CDR2 FQGNSA. The V end lost 5 bases, the J end lost 4 bases, and 8 bases lay between the germline ends. This CDR3 region has 13 residues. The DNA for the CDR3 is TGTGCCAGCAGCAGAGCACATAATGAAAAACTGTTTTTT. It yields the protein CASSRAHNEKLFF.

CDR3 protein: CASSLAFSSGNTIYF. The CDR3, as DNA: TGCGCCAGCAGCTTGGCGTTCAGCTCTGGAAACACCATATATTTT. The rearrangement joins TRBV5-1 to TRBJ1-3; D remains unclear. Trimming pared 0 bases from V and 0 bases from J, leaving 7 bases between. CDR1 is SGHRS, CDR2 YFSETQ, per germline. This CDR3 is built from 15 residues.

This chain uses TRBV19 with TRBJ2-1; 7 bases agree with TRBD1. CDR1 is LNHDA and CDR2 is SQIVND in the germline V gene (reference sequence). After removal of 7 bases from V and 0 bases from J, the junction contained 6 bases not matched to a gene. The CDR3 consists of 15 residues. Here the CDR3 DNA reads TGTGCCAGTAAAGGGGGACAGAGCTCCTACAATGAGCAGTTCTTC. Its protein is CASKGGQSSYNEQFF.

This clone has more than one count but fewer than ten. The chain has TRBV2 and TRBJ2-4; 9 bases map to TRBD2. Germline loops: CDR1 SNHLY, CDR2 FYNNEI. The CDR3 totals 17 residues. Trimming took 4 bases from V and 0 from J; bases not matched to a gene: 7. CDR3 protein: CASSGTSGPLAKNIQYF. CDR3 nucleotides: TGTGCCAGCAGTGGTACTAGCGGGCCACTAGCCAAAAACATTCAGTACTTC.

The chain carries TRBV10-1 and TRBJ2-1, with 8 bases fitting TRBD1. The CDR3 loop spans 18 amino acids. Germline V gives CDR1 WNHNN, CDR2 SYGVQD (reference sequence). V shed 0 bases, J shed 4 bases, and the junction held 11 bases outside the gene matches. The CDR3 nucleotides are TGCGCCAGCAGTGAGTCGATCCTGGACAGGGTTTCTTACAATGAGCAGTTCTTC. Translated, it gives CASSESILDRVSYNEQFF.

This clone has just a few counts. The chain recombines TRBV6-1 with TRBJ1-5, with no clear D. The CDR3 loop spans 14 amino acids. Germline lookup yields CDR1 MNHNS and CDR2 SASEGT. With 3 bases removed from V and 6 bases from J, the gap between germline ends came to 12 bases. Written as DNA, the CDR3 is TGTGCCAGCAGTGATAGGAGGGTCGGTCAGCCCCAGCATTTT. Translating it yields CASSDRRVGQPQHF.

The J gene is TRBJ2-1, the V gene TRBV11-2; D not certain. This CDR3 contains 11 residues. V shed 3 bases and J shed 7 bases, with 4 bases lying between them. CDR1 SGHAT and CDR2 FQNNGV come from the germline V gene. The CDR3 region is CASSFINEQFF. The CDR3 nucleotides are TGTGCCAGCAGCTTTATAAATGAGCAGTTCTTC.

The CDR3 region is CASSSLRSSDTQYF. The DNA for the CDR3 is TGTGCCAGCAGCTCACTGCGGTCCTCAGATACGCAGTATTTT. The chain employs TRBV11-2 and TRBJ2-3, with D hard to call. This CDR3 spans 14 amino acids. Germline CDR1 is SGHAT and CDR2 is FQNNGV. V gave up 4 bases and J gave up 4 bases, with 12 bases separating them.

The chain links TRBV5-1 to TRBJ1-3; D gene uncertain. Trimming pared 0 bases from V and 4 bases from J, leaving 11 bases between. The germline CDR1 and CDR2 sequences are SGHRS and YFSETQ. CDR3 size: 15 residues. The CDR3 DNA reads as TGCGCCAGCAGCTTGGGGCGGAGCGGGGGAAACACCATATATTTT. Its translation is CASSLGRSGGNTIYF.

This chain connects TRBV7-8 to TRBJ1-6, with 10 positions matching TRBD1. Per the germline V gene, CDR1 is SGHVS and CDR2 is FQNEAQ. The CDR3 contains 15 residues. V gave up 4 bases and J gave up 6 bases; unmatched junction bases: 3. The CDR3 here is CASSSRDRGNSPLHF. CDR3 sequence (DNA): TGTGCCAGCAGCTCCCGGGACAGGGGTAATTCACCCCTCCACTTT.

This sequence joins TRBV19 and TRBJ1-2; 8 bases are a match to TRBD1. V was clipped by 5 bases and J by 8 bases; unmatched bases: 22. The CDR3 extends over 18 amino acids. The germline gives CDR1 LNHDA, CDR2 SQIVND (reference sequence). CDR3 nucleotide sequence: TGTGCCAGTAGTTTGTCATTTTACGGACAGGGTTTGGCTCGGGGCTACACCTTC. Its translation: CASSLSFYGQGLARGYTF.

The V call is TRBV4-1, the J call TRBJ2-5; TRBD1 matches 11 bases. Germline CDR1 MGHRA, CDR2 YSYEKL. The CDR3 runs to 16 residues. Germline trimming cut 2 bases from V and 3 bases from J; bases unmatched to any gene: 5. CDR3 in amino acids: CASSQRPGQGEETQYF. In DNA, the CDR3 is TGCGCCAGCAGCCAAAGACCGGGACAGGGGGAAGAGACCCAGTACTTC.

This chain links TRBV5-4 with TRBJ2-7; D uncertain. The CDR3 runs to 14 residues. Between the trimmed V and J ends, which lost 4 bases and 1 base, there was a span of 12 bases. Germline V gene sequence: CDR1 SGHNT, CDR2 YYREEE (reference sequence). The CDR3 loop reads CASSQTGRSYEQYF. The CDR3 DNA reads as TGTGCCAGCAGCCAGACCGGACGTTCCTACGAGCAGTACTTC.

The chain uses TRBV19 and TRBJ2-5, with D possibly being TRBD2 (6 bases). Germline V gene lookup returns CDR1 LNHDA and CDR2 SQIVND (reference sequence). Deletions cut 5 bases from V and 1 base from J, with 17 bases between. The CDR3 has 16 residues. The DNA for the CDR3 is TGTGCCAGTAGTGTAACCGGGACTCTCTTCCAAGAGACCCAGTACTTC. Translation: CASSVTGTLFQETQYF.

This clone has only one observation. CDR3 sequence: CASTGGISSEAFF. The CDR3 nucleotides read TGTGCCTCAACGGGGGGGATTTCATCTGAAGCTTTCTTT. The V and J genes are TRBV10-3 and TRBJ1-1; possible D gene TRBD1, 5 bases. V was clipped by 11 bases and J by 6 bases, with 19 bases between them. Per the germline V gene, CDR1 is ENHRY and CDR2 is SYGVKD. There are 13 residues in the CDR3.

The CDR3 nucleotides are TGCGCCAGCAGCTTAGAGGCTAGCGGGATATCAGATACGCAGTATTTT. This translates into CASSLEASGISDTQYF. The chain recombines TRBV5-1 with TRBJ2-3; 9 bases map to TRBD2. The CDR3 contains 16 residues. V lost 2 bases, J lost 4 bases, and 8 bases stayed unmatched. Germline CDR1 is SGHRS and CDR2 is YFSETQ.

The chain joins TRBV7-3 to TRBJ2-1; 9 bases fit TRBD2. The CDR3 spans 15 residues. The germline CDR1 and CDR2 sequences are SGHTA and FQGTGA. V lost 6 bases to trimming and J lost 2 bases; unmatched junction nucleotides: 5. The CDR3 DNA reads as TGTGCCAGCAGTAGCGGGGGTCCCCCCTACAATGAGCAGTTCTTC. This gives the protein CASSSGGPPYNEQFF.

V usage is TRBV11-3 and J usage is TRBJ1-1, with D maybe TRBD1 (5 bases). The CDR3 consists of 16 residues. Germline CDR1 reads SGHNT; CDR2 reads YENEEA. Trimming took 0 bases from V and 0 from J, leaving 11 bases between them. The chain's CDR3 is CASSLDLTGLNTEAFF. CDR3 nucleotides: TGTGCCAGCAGCTTAGATCTGACGGGACTGAACACTGAAGCTTTCTTT.

The V gene is TRBV5-1, the J gene TRBJ1-1; D unclear. The CDR3 covers 15 residues. Trimming stripped 4 bases from V and 1 base from J, with 14 bases between. Germline CDR1 SGHRS, CDR2 YFSETQ. CDR3 protein: CASSLTTASNTEAFF. As DNA, the CDR3 is TGCGCCAGCAGCCTAACTACAGCGTCGAACACTGAAGCTTTCTTT.

The chain carries TRBV5-4 and TRBJ1-1; a weak D match, TRBD1 (5 bases). The CDR3 covers 15 residues. CDR1 is SGHNT and CDR2 is YYREEE in the germline V gene (reference sequence). The V end lost 2 bases, the J end lost 8 bases, and 19 bases lay between the germline ends. The CDR3 DNA reads TGTGCCAGCAGCTTTGATTCGCGACAGACCGGCGAAGCTTTCTTT. Amino acid sequence: CASSFDSRQTGEAFF.

The genes are TRBV5-1 and TRBJ2-6; D may be TRBD1 or TRBD2 (6 bases each). Trimming shortened V by 0 bases and J by 1 base, and 11 bases separated the two germline ends. There are 17 residues in the CDR3. Germline CDR1 reads SGHRS; CDR2 reads YFSETQ. CDR3 residues: CASSLALGGSGANVLTF. DNA of the CDR3: TGCGCCAGCAGCTTGGCCCTAGGGGGGTCTGGGGCCAACGTCCTGACTTTC.

The rearrangement links TRBV5-1 to TRBJ1-1; D ambiguous. V lost 0 bases and J 5 bases, leaving 8 bases between the germline ends. CDR1 and CDR2 from the germline V gene are SGHRS and YFSETQ. The CDR3 loop spans 13 amino acids. CDR3 residues: CASSLVSGTEAFF. The CDR3, as DNA: TGCGCCAGCAGCTTGGTAAGTGGGACTGAAGCTTTCTTT.

This chain links TRBV6-4 with TRBJ2-7; possibly TRBD1 for D (8 bases). The CDR3 is made up of 13 amino acids. The V gene lost 5 bases and the J gene lost 5 bases, with 13 bases spanning the gap. Germline CDR1 and CDR2: MRHNA and SNTAGT. CDR3 coding DNA: TGTGCCAGCAGTCTACAGGGGGGGGACGAGCAGTACTTC. Its protein is CASSLQGGDEQYF.

The chain links TRBV6-1 to TRBJ2-7; TRBD1 agrees at 7 bases. Per the germline V gene, CDR1 is MNHNS and CDR2 is SASEGT. This CDR3 has 11 residues. Trimming cost V 10 bases and J 3 bases; bases outside gene matches: 3. The DNA of the CDR3 is TGTGCCACCTGGGACAGCTACGAGCAGTACTTC. Its translation is CATWDSYEQYF.

This clone was recorded once. This chain's CDR3 is CASSWGQGETQYF. CDR3 nucleotides: TGTGCCAGCAGCTGGGGACAGGGGGAGACCCAGTACTTC. V is TRBV5-6 and J is TRBJ2-5; 10 nucleotides line up with TRBD1. The CDR3 runs to 13 residues. Germline CDR1 and CDR2: SGHDT and YYEEEE. Trimming took 3 bases from V and 5 from J; bases not matched to a gene: 1. The full variable domain, completed using reference TRBV5-6 and TRBJ2-5, is DAGVTQSPTHLIKTRGQQVTLRCSPKSGHDTVSWYQQALGQGPQFIFQYYEEEERQRGNFPDRFSGHQFPNYSSELNVNALLLGDSALYLCASSWGQGETQYFGPGTRLLVL.